The sequence of this T cell receptor (beta chain) was determined in a study of blood T cells in healthy people across ages. Study in general: For every two T cells, template switching captured about one barcoded beta molecule.

The ends were cut back, 4 bases at V and 4 bases at J, with 15 bases in the middle. Germline CDR1 is SGHRS and CDR2 is YFSETQ. The CDR3 totals 14 residues. The study, taken as a whole, reports: Among T cells, TCR beta diversity per million cells dropped roughly linearly as age rose.

PCR was performed a second time for roughly 7 to 11 cycles using a sample-barcoded 5' primer and a J-beta primer mix. TCRdb ran MiXCR on the 5' RACE reads and lists one entry per CDR3 protein. The sample comprises about 500,000 distinct CDR3 sequences, around 24% of which are singletons, and under 9% rests with the top ten. Concerning this clonotype: What it recognizes is unknown.

The same sample was also studied in work on T cells of mothers and their children. That source notes: When the second PCR was run, its M1S primer added sample barcodes and 2-4 random nucleotides.

The V call is TRBV5-1, the J call TRBJ2-7; D might be TRBD1 (5 bases). This clonotype was obtained from a boy aged 5-17 years in good health. Sequencing input: blood. The CDR3 spells CASSPDSGKYEQYF. CDR3 DNA sequence: TGCGCCAGCAGCCCTGACAGTGGTAAATACGAGCAGTACTTC.